This T cell receptor beta chain was recovered during a study of tumor-infiltrating lymphocytes in primary liver carcinoma. As for the study in general: These patients were men and women whose ages were 30 to 69 years.

A note on this clonotype: Its antigen is not identified.

Regarding the study as a whole: About 7.5-24% of top clones, no more, were shared by all five regions.

The authors made TCR beta cDNA from about 500 ng total RNA with a constant-region primer. Three nested multiplex PCR rounds, a slightly modified ARM-PCR, produced the libraries for TCR beta. Investigators reported that the first two PCR rounds, at roughly 11 cycles each, used TRBV1-TRBV30 forward primers with a C-beta reverse primer. TCRdb processed the multiplex PCR reads anew with MiXCR; each CDR3 protein has one entry. Here the sample spans more than 45,000 distinct CDR3 sequences, about 78% being singletons. CDR1 is WSHSY and CDR2 is SAAADI in the germline V gene. Trimming shortened V by 10 bases and J by 7 bases, and 17 bases separated the two germline ends. CDR3 length equals 13 residues. Scientists recovered RNA and DNA together from roughly 20-30 mg of unsorted bulk tissue.

The sequencing sample was made of liver tumor tissue from sampling region 5. Noted subset: tumor region T5, tumor centre. V and J are TRBV10-2 and TRBJ2-1, with D maybe TRBD2 (6 bases). The source is a man aged 35-49 years with primary liver carcinoma and hepatitis B virus infection. CDR3 nucleotide sequence: TGCGCCAACGTCTTAGCGGAGTATAATGAGCAGTTCTTC. Encoded protein: CANVLAEYNEQFF.